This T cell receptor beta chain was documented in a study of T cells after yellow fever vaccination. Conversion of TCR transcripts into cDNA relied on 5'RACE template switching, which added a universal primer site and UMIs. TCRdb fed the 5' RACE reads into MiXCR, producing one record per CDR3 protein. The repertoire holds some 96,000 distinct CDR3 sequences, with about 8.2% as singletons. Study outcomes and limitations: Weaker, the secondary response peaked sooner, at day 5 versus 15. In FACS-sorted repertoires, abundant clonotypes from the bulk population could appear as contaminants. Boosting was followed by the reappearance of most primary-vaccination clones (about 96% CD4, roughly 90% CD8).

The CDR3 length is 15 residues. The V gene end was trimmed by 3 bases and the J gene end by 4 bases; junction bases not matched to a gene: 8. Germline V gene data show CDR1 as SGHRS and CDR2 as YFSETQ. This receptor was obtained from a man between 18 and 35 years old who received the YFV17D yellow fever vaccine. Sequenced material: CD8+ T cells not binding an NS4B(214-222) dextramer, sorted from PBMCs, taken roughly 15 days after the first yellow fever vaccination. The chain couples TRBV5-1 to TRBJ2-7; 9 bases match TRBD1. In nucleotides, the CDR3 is TGCGCCAGCAGCTCCTCGGGACAGGGATTTTACGAGCAGTACTTC. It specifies CASSSSGQGFYEQYF. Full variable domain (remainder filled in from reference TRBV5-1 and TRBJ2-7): KAGVTQTPRYLIKTRGQQVTLSCSPISGHRSVSWYQQTPGQGLQFLFEYFSETQRNKGNFPGRFSGRQFSNSRSEMNVSTLELGDSALYLCASSSSGQGFYEQYFGPGTRLTVT.